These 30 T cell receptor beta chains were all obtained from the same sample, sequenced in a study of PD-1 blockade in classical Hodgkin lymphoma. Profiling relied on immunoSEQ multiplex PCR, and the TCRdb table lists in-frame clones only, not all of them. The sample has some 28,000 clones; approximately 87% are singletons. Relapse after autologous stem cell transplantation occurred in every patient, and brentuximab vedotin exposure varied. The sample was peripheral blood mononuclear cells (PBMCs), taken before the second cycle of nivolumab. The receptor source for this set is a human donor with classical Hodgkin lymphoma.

The CDR3 sequence is CASSAPGQARSGANVLTF. The CDR3 DNA is TGCGCCAGCAGCGCGCCCGGACAGGCCCGCTCTGGGGCCAACGTCCTGACTTTC. This chain links TRBV5-1 with TRBJ2-6, with TRBD1 matching 7 bases. The CDR3 loop spans 18 amino acids. The germline gives CDR1 SGHRS, CDR2 YFSETQ. The ends lost 4 bases at V and 0 bases at J; junction bases unmatched: 10. The variable domain in full, completed from reference TRBV5-1 and TRBJ2-6, reads KAGVTQTPRYLIKTRGQQVTLSCSPISGHRSVSWYQQTPGQGLQFLFEYFSETQRNKGNFPGRFSGRQFSNSRSEMNVSTLELGDSALYLCASSAPGQARSGANVLTFGAGSRLTVL.

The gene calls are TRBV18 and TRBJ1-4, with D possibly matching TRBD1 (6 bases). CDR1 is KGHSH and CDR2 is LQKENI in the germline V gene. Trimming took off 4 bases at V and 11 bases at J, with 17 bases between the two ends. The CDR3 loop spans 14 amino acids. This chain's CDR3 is CASSRDRLTGKLFF. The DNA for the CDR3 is TGTGCCAGCTCACGCGACAGGCTCACGGGGAAACTGTTTTTT.

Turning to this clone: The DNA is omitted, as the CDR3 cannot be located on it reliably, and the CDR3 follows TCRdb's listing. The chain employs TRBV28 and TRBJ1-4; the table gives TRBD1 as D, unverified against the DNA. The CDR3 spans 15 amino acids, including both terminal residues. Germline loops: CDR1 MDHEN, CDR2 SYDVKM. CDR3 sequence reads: CASSSSDRGIEKLFF.

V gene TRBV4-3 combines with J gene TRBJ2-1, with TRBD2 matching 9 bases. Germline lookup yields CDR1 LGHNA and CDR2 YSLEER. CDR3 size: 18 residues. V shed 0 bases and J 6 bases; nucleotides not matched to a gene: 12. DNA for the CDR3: TGCGCCAGCAGCCAAGATAGAAGGACTCGGACTAGCGCCAATGAGCAGTTCTTC. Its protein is CASSQDRRTRTSANEQFF.

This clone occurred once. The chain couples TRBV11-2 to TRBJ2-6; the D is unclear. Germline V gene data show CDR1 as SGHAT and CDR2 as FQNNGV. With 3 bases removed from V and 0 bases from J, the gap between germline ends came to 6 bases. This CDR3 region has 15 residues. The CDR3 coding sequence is TGTGCCAGCAGCTTGCGCGGCTCTGGGGCCAACGTCCTGACTTTC. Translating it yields CASSLRGSGANVLTF.

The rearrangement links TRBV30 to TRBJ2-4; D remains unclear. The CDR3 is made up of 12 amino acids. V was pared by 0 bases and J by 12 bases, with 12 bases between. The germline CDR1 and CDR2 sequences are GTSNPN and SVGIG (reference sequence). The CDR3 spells CAWSVVRGAQYF. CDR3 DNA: TGTGCCTGGAGTGTAGTGCGCGGAGCTCAGTACTTC.

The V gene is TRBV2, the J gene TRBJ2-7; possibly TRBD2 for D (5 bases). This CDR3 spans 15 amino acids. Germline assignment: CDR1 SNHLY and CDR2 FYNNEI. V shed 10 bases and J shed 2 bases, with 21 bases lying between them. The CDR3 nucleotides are TGTGCCACCATAGCGCAAGGGAAGGTTACCTACGAGCAGTACTTC. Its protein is CATIAQGKVTYEQYF.

The CDR3 region has the DNA TGTGCCAGCAGAGCGGGGGGGCCCGCTGGCGGGGAGCTGTTTTTT. It encodes CASRAGGPAGGELFF. The chain carries TRBV7-9 and TRBJ2-2, with TRBD2 matching over 10 bases. This CDR3 contains 15 residues. CDR1 is SEHNR, CDR2 FQNEAQ, per germline (reference sequence). Losses at the gene ends were 6 bases for V and 7 bases for J; bases not matched to a gene: 8. Filled out from reference TRBV7-9 and TRBJ2-2, the complete variable domain reads DTGVSQNPRHKITKRGQNVTFRCDPISEHNRLYWYRQTLGQGPEFLTYFQNEAQLEKSRLLSDRFSAERPKGSFSTLEIQRTEQGDSAMYLCASRAGGPAGGELFFGEGSRLTVL.

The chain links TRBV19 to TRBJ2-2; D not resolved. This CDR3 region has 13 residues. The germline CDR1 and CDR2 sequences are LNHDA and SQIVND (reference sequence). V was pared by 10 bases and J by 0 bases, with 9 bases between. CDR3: CATLVPNTGELFF. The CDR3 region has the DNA TGTGCCACCTTAGTCCCGAACACCGGGGAGCTGTTTTTT. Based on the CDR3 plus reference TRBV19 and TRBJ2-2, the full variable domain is DGGITQSPKYLFRKEGQNVTLSCEQNLNHDAMYWYRQDPGQGLRLIYYSQIVNDFQKGDIAEGYSVSREKKESFPLTVTSAQKNPTAFYLCATLVPNTGELFFGEGSRLTVL.

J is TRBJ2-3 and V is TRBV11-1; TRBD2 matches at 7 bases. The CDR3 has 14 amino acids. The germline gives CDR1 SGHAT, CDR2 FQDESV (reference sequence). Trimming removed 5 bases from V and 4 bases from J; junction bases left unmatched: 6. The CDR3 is CASSGTILADTQYF. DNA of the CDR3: TGTGCCAGCAGCGGGACTATACTCGCAGATACGCAGTATTTT. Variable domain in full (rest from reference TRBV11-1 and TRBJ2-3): EAEVAQSPRYKITEKSQAVAFWCDPISGHATLYWYRQILGQGPELLVQFQDESVVDDSQLPKDRFSAERLKGVDSTLKIQPAELGDSAMYLCASSGTILADTQYFGPGTRLTVL.

CDR3 nucleotide sequence: TGTGCCAGTAGTAACCAGGTGGGGGGCTACGAGCAGTACTTC. It specifies CASSNQVGGYEQYF. V gene TRBV19 combines with J gene TRBJ2-7, with D perhaps matching TRBD2 (6 bases). Between the trimmed V and J ends, which lost 4 bases and 3 bases, there was a span of 13 bases. CDR1 is LNHDA and CDR2 is SQIVND in the germline V gene (reference sequence). CDR3 size: 14 residues.

This CDR3 reads CASSVYTNQPQHF. The CDR3 DNA follows: TGTGCCAGCAGTGTATACACCAATCAGCCCCAGCATTTT. The chain has TRBV6-1 and TRBJ1-5; D gene uncertain. V lost 4 bases, J lost 3 bases, and 7 bases lay in between. Germline V gives CDR1 MNHNS, CDR2 SASEGT. The CDR3 covers 13 residues.

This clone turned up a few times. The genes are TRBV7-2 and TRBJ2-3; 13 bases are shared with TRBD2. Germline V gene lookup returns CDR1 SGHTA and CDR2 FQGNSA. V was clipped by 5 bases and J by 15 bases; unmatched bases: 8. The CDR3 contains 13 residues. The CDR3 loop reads CASSPTSGRMGYF. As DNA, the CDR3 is TGTGCCAGCAGCCCGACTAGCGGGAGGATGGGCTATTTT.

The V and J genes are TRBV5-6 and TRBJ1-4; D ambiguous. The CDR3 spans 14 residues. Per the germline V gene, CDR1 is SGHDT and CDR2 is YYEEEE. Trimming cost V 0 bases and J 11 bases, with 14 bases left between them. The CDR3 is CASSLGLKVRKLFF. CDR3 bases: TGTGCCAGCAGCTTGGGGCTTAAGGTTCGGAAACTGTTTTTT.

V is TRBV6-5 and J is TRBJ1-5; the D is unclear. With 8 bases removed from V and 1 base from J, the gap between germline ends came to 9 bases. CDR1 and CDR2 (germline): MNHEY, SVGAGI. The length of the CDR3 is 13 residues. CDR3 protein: CASSDRSNQPQHF. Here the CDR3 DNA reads TGTGCCAGCTCGGATCGGAGCAATCAGCCCCAGCATTTT.

For the CDR3, the DNA is TGCGCCAGCAGCTTGTGGTCTAGCGGGAGGAACAATGAGCAGTTCTTC. Translated, it gives CASSLWSSGRNNEQFF. The gene calls are TRBV5-1 and TRBJ2-1, with 11 bases matching TRBD2. The junction had 5 bases not matched to a gene; V was cut back by 1 base and J by 5 bases. CDR1 is SGHRS and CDR2 is YFSETQ in the germline V gene. This CDR3 spans 16 amino acids.

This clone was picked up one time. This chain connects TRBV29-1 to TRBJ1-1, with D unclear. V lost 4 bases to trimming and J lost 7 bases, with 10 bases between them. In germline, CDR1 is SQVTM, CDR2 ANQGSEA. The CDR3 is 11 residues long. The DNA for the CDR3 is TGCAGCGTTGGGTCCGGGTTTGAAGCTTTCTTT. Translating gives CSVGSGFEAFF.

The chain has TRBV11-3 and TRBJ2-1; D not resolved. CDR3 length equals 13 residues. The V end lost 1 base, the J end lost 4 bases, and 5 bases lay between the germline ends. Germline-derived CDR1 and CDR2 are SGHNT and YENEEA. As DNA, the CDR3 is TGTGCCAGCAGCTTAGTCCAGTACAATGAGCAGTTCTTC. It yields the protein CASSLVQYNEQFF.

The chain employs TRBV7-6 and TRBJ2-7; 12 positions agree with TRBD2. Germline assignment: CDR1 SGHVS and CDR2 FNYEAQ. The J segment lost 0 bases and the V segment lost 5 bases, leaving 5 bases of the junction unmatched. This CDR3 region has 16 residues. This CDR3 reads CASSGGLAGSSYEQYV. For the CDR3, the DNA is TGTGCCAGCAGCGGCGGACTAGCGGGGAGCTCCTACGAGCAGTACGTC.

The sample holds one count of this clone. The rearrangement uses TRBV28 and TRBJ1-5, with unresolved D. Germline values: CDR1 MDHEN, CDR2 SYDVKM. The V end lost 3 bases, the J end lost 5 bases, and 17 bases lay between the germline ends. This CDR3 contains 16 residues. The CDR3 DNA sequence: TGTGCCAGCAGTTTTCGGGGTCTTTATGGATATCAGCCCCAGCATTTT. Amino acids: CASSFRGLYGYQPQHF. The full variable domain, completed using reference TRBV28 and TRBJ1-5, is DVKVTQSSRYLVKRTGEKVFLECVQDMDHENMFWYRQDPGLGLRLIYFSYDVKMKEKGDIPEGYSVSREKKERFSLILESASTNQTSMYLCASSFRGLYGYQPQHFGDGTRLSIL.

CDR3 sequence (DNA): TGTGCCACCAGCAAAACCCGACAGGCACCCTATGGCTACACCTTC. This encodes CATSKTRQAPYGYTF. This chain joins TRBV15 and TRBJ1-2; maybe TRBD1 (6 bases). V was shortened by 4 bases and J by 4 bases, with 16 bases between the two germline ends. CDR1 is LNHNV and CDR2 is YYDKDF in the germline V gene (reference sequence). This CDR3 is built from 15 residues.

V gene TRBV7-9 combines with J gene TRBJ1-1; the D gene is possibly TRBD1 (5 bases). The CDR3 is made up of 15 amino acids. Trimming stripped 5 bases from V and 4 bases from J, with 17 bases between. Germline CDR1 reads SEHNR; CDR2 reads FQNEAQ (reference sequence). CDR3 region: CASSPPGIPGTEAFF. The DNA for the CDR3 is TGTGCCAGCAGCCCCCCAGGGATTCCGGGCACTGAAGCTTTCTTT.

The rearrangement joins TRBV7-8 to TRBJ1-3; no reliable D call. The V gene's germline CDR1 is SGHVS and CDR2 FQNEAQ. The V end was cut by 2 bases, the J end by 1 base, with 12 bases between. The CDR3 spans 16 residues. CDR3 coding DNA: TGTGCCAGCAGCTTATTTCGGCTGGTTTCTGGAAACACCATATATTTT. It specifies CASSLFRLVSGNTIYF.

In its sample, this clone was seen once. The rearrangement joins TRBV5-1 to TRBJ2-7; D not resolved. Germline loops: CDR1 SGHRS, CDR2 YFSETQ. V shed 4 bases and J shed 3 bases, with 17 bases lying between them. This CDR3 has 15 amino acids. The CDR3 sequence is CASSLGLFGDYEQYF. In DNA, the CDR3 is TGCGCCAGCAGCCTCGGGCTCTTTGGGGACTACGAGCAGTACTTC.

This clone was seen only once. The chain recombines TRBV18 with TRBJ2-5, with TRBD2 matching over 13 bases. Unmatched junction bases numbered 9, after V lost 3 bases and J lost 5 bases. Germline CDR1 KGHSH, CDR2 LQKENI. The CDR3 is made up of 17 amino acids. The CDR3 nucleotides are TGTGCCAGCTCACCGAGGACTAGCGGGGGTGGTTGGGAGACCCAGTACTTC. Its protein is CASSPRTSGGGWETQYF.

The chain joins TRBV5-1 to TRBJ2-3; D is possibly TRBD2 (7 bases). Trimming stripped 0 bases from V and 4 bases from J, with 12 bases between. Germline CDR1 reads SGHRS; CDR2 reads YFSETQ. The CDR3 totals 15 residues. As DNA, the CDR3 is TGCGCCAGCAGCTTGGAGGGGGGGCCGGCAGATACGCAGTATTTT. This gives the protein CASSLEGGPADTQYF.

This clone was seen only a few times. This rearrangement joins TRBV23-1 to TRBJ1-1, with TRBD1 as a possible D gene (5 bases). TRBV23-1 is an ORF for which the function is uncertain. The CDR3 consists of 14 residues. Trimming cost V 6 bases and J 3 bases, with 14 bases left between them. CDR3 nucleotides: TGCGCCAGCAGCCGCCTGGGGGGATACACTGAAGCTTTCTTT. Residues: CASSRLGGYTEAFF.

The CDR3 DNA sequence: TGCAGTGCCCTTGTATCCTACGAGCAGTACTTC. Its translation: CSALVSYEQYF. The genes are TRBV20-1 and TRBJ2-7; no definite D call. CDR1 and CDR2 from the germline V gene are DFQATT and SNEGSKA (reference sequence). Trimming left V 6 bases short and J 1 base short, with 7 bases between. This CDR3 spans 11 amino acids.

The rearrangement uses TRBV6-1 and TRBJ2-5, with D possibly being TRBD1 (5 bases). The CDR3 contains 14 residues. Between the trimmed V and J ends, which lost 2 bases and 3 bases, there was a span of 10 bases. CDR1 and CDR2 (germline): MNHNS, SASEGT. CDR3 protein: CASSEYGAEETQYF. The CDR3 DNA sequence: TGTGCCAGCAGTGAATATGGGGCAGAAGAGACCCAGTACTTC.

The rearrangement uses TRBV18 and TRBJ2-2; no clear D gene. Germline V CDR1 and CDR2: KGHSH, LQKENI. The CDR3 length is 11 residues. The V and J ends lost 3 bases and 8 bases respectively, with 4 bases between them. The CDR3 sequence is CASSPRGELFF. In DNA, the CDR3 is TGTGCCAGCTCACCTCGAGGGGAGCTGTTTTTT.